This TCR beta chain comes out of a study of T cells in localized non-small cell lung cancer. V trimming: 5 bases; J trimming: 3 bases; junction bases outside the gene matches: 3. Germline-derived CDR1 and CDR2 are MNHEY and SMNVEV (reference sequence). The CDR3 runs to 14 residues. The table came from immunoSEQ multiplex PCR; TCRdb's copy has only in-frame clones and leaves some out. Of about 75,000 clones detected, around 80% appear once; the ten largest clones hold 8% to 10%. This sequence was found in a female donor of 60 years or more with stage I lung adenocarcinoma. The chain employs TRBV27 and TRBJ1-5; 8 bases fit TRBD1. The material was peripheral blood, obtained before any cancer treatment. The CDR3 sequence is CASSGTGHNQPQHF. The DNA of the CDR3 is TGTGCCAGCAGTGGGACAGGCCACAATCAGCCCCAGCATTTT.